Shown below are 7 T cell receptor beta chains from a single sample sequenced in a study of blood T cell repertoires in COVID-19. This table comes from immunoSEQ multiplex PCR, and its TCRdb copy is limited to in-frame clones, with some not included. The data contain more than 15,000 clones, about four fifths of them singletons. Specimen: peripheral blood. These receptors were taken from an elderly man with active COVID-19.

This clone has more than one count but fewer than ten. J is TRBJ2-3 and V is TRBV9; 11 nucleotides line up with TRBD1. This CDR3 spans 16 amino acids. V was pared by 4 bases and J by 7 bases, with 11 bases of the junction left unmatched. Germline lookup yields CDR1 SGDLS and CDR2 YYNGEE. CDR3 region: CASSPRWDRGNYTQYF. CDR3 DNA: TGTGCCAGCAGCCCGAGATGGGACAGGGGGAATTATACGCAGTATTTT.

The chain couples TRBV6-2 or TRBV6-3 to TRBJ2-5, with 11 bases fitting TRBD2. This CDR3 has 17 amino acids. V dropped 3 bases and J dropped 5; count of bases not matched to a gene: 11. The V gene's germline CDR1 is MNHEY and CDR2 SVGEGT. This CDR3 is CASSYLAGGPNEETQYF. The CDR3 DNA is TGTGCCAGCAGTTATTTAGCGGGAGGGCCAAATGAGGAGACCCAGTACTTC.

This clone was picked up a small number of times. V usage is TRBV20-1 and J usage is TRBJ2-4, with TRBD2 as a possible D gene (6 bases). Germline-derived CDR1 and CDR2 are DFQATT and SNEGSKA (reference sequence). V gave up 3 bases and J gave up 7 bases, with 16 bases separating them. The CDR3 sequence is 14 residues long. In DNA form, the CDR3 reads TGCAGTGCTAGTGGGGGGAGGAGTAGGAACATTCAGTACTTC. It codes for CSASGGRSRNIQYF.

The count of this clone is one. The V call is TRBV5-8, the J call TRBJ1-2; D is possibly TRBD1 (6 bases). The CDR3 extends over 13 amino acids. Trimming cost V 3 bases and J 5 bases, with 11 bases left between them. Germline V gene sequence: CDR1 SGHTS, CDR2 YDEGEE. CDR3 region: CASSSRTVYGYTF. The DNA of the CDR3 is TGTGCCAGCAGCTCACGGACAGTTTATGGCTACACCTTC.

The chain links TRBV18 to TRBJ2-1, with D unclear. CDR3 length: 13 amino acids. Germline V gene data show CDR1 as KGHSH and CDR2 as LQKENI. The V and J ends lost 6 bases and 5 bases respectively, with 11 bases between them. CDR3 region: CASSPNRHNEQFF. The CDR3 bases are TGTGCCAGCTCCCCCAACAGACACAATGAGCAGTTCTTC.

The chain couples TRBV7-9 to TRBJ1-5, with D possibly matching TRBD1 (5 bases). The CDR3 consists of 13 residues. Germline CDR1 SEHNR, CDR2 FQNEAQ (reference sequence). V was pared by 0 bases and J by 8 bases, with 8 bases between. The CDR3 protein is CASSLAPGKPQHF. DNA for the CDR3: TGTGCCAGCAGCTTAGCGCCAGGGAAGCCCCAGCATTTT.

The V and J genes are TRBV19 and TRBJ2-6; D might be TRBD1 (5 bases). The V gene lost 5 bases and the J gene lost 1 base, with 9 bases spanning the gap. Germline V lookup: CDR1 LNHDA, CDR2 SQIVND (reference sequence). The CDR3 sequence is 15 residues long. Here the CDR3 DNA reads TGTGCCAGTAGTGATCAGGGTTCTGGGGCCAACGTCCTGACTTTC. It codes for CASSDQGSGANVLTF.